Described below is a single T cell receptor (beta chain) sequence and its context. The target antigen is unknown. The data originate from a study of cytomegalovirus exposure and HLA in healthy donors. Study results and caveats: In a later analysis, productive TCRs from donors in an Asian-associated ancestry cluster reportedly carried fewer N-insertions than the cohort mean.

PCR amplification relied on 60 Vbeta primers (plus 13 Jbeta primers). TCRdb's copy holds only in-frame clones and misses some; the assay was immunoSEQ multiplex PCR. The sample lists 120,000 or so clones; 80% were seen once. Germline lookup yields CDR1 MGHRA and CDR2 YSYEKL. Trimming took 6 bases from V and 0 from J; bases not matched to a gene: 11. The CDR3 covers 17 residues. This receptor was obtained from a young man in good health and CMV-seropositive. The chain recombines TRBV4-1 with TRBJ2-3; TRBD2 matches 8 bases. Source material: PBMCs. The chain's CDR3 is CASSYSGGDHSTDTQYF. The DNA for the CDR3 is TGCGCCAGCAGTTACTCCGGGGGGGATCATAGCACAGATACGCAGTATTTT.